The 23 T cell receptor beta chains below come from one sample, sequenced in a study of glioma-infiltrating T cells after dendritic cell vaccination. The data were produced by immunoSEQ multiplex PCR, yet TCRdb's version contains in-frame clones alone and is incomplete. The table shows roughly 100,000 clones, with 90% occurring only once. Time point in this sample: after dendritic cell vaccination, including at tumor progression/relapse. Here the sequenced sample was blood, taken after dendritic cell vaccination. The origin of the receptors is a human donor with glioblastoma.

CDR3 sequence (DNA): TGTGCCAGCAGCGCTGGGACAGGGAACACTGAAGCTTTCTTT. Translated, it gives CASSAGTGNTEAFF. This chain uses TRBV9 with TRBJ1-1; 8 bases map to TRBD1. CDR1 and CDR2 (germline): SGDLS, YYNGEE. The CDR3 has 14 residues. V dropped 3 bases and J dropped 1; count of bases not matched to a gene: 2.

The DNA of the CDR3 is TGTGCCAGCAGCCACCCCCGGGGGGGCGGGAATGAGCAGTTCTTC. This sequence encodes CASSHPRGGGNEQFF. This chain links TRBV7-3 with TRBJ2-1; TRBD2 agrees at 8 bases. Germline V gene lookup returns CDR1 SGHTA and CDR2 FQGTGA. V dropped 5 bases and J dropped 7; count of bases not matched to a gene: 10. The CDR3 consists of 15 residues.

Points on this clone: Other DNA sequences within the sample encode an identical CDR3. CDR3 bases: TGTGCCAGCAGCTTAGGGCTTCAAGAGACCCAGTACTTC. Protein sequence: CASSLGLQETQYF. The chain joins TRBV7-3 to TRBJ2-5; no clear D. The CDR3 length is 13 residues. V lost 2 bases to trimming and J lost 2 bases, with 6 bases between them. The germline V gene encodes CDR1 SGHTA and CDR2 FQGTGA.

V gene TRBV6-1 combines with J gene TRBJ2-2; 7 bases match TRBD2. Germline CDR1 MNHNS, CDR2 SASEGT. J was trimmed by 2 bases and V by 4 bases; bases with no gene match: 10. CDR3 length: 17 amino acids. CDR3 loop: CASSGGGLAGNTGELFF. CDR3 DNA: TGTGCCAGCAGTGGGGGAGGGCTAGCTGGTAACACCGGGGAGCTGTTTTTT.

The rearrangement uses TRBV5-1 and TRBJ2-2; TRBD1 agrees at 7 bases. CDR3 size: 15 residues. Germline values: CDR1 SGHRS, CDR2 YFSETQ. V was clipped by 2 bases and J by 1 base; unmatched bases: 2. The CDR3 nucleotides are TGCGCCAGCAGCTTTGGGACAGAGAACACCGGGGAGCTGTTTTTT. Translation: CASSFGTENTGELFF.

This chain uses TRBV7-9 with TRBJ2-3; 11 bases align to TRBD2. Germline CDR1 and CDR2: SEHNR and FQNEAQ (reference sequence). The CDR3 has 18 amino acids. Trimming took 0 bases from V and 0 from J; bases not matched to a gene: 5. The CDR3 region is CASSLALAGGYSTDTQYF. The CDR3 nucleotides read TGTGCCAGCAGCTTAGCGCTAGCGGGGGGCTATAGCACAGATACGCAGTATTTT.

The chain carries TRBV5-1 and TRBJ1-1; D not resolved. The germline V gene encodes CDR1 SGHRS and CDR2 YFSETQ. V dropped 0 bases and J dropped 3 bases, with 12 bases sitting between them. The CDR3 contains 15 residues. The CDR3 sequence: CASSLGARTDTEAFF. CDR3 nucleotide sequence: TGCGCCAGCAGCTTGGGGGCCCGCACGGACACTGAAGCTTTCTTT. Looking up the rest from reference TRBV5-1 and TRBJ1-1 gives the full variable domain: KAGVTQTPRYLIKTRGQQVTLSCSPISGHRSVSWYQQTPGQGLQFLFEYFSETQRNKGNFPGRFSGRQFSNSRSEMNVSTLELGDSALYLCASSLGARTDTEAFFGQGTRLTVV.

The chain uses TRBV15 and TRBJ1-5; 11 bases line up with TRBD1. V dropped 0 bases and J dropped 1; count of bases not matched to a gene: 5. This CDR3 is built from 18 residues. Germline loops: CDR1 LNHNV, CDR2 YYDKDF (reference sequence). The DNA for the CDR3 is TGTGCCACCAGCAGAGAAGGACAGGGGGCTAAGAGCAATCAGCCCCAGCATTTT. Translation gives CATSREGQGAKSNQPQHF.

The V and J genes are TRBV2 and TRBJ2-3, with D possibly being TRBD2 (6 bases). Deletions cut 8 bases from V and 4 bases from J, with 19 bases between. The CDR3 loop spans 15 amino acids. The germline CDR1 and CDR2 sequences are SNHLY and FYNNEI. CDR3 residues: CASAAGTPPPDTQYF. The DNA for the CDR3 is TGTGCCAGCGCCGCCGGGACTCCTCCTCCAGATACGCAGTATTTT. Looking up the rest from reference TRBV2 and TRBJ2-3 gives the full variable domain: EPEVTQTPSHQVTQMGQEVILRCVPISNHLYFYWYRQILGQKVEFLVSFYNNEISEKSEIFDDQFSVERPDGSNFTLKIRSTKLEDSAMYFCASAAGTPPPDTQYFGPGTRLTVL.

A single count supports this clone. This chain links TRBV28 with TRBJ2-7, with 8 nucleotides matching TRBD1. The CDR3 length is 14 residues. The germline CDR1 and CDR2 sequences are MDHEN and SYDVKM. J was trimmed by 3 bases and V by 6 bases; bases with no gene match: 7. The CDR3: CASRLSGGRYEQYF. The CDR3 DNA sequence: TGTGCCAGCAGACTTTCAGGGGGCCGCTACGAGCAGTACTTC. Full variable domain (remainder filled in from reference TRBV28 and TRBJ2-7): DVKVTQSSRYLVKRTGEKVFLECVQDMDHENMFWYRQDPGLGLRLIYFSYDVKMKEKGDIPEGYSVSREKKERFSLILESASTNQTSMYLCASRLSGGRYEQYFGPGTRLTVT.

The V gene is TRBV6-4, the J gene TRBJ2-2; 9 bases match TRBD2. The CDR3 consists of 14 residues. The germline V gene encodes CDR1 MRHNA and CDR2 SNTAGT. The J segment lost 4 bases and the V segment lost 6 bases, leaving 3 bases of the junction unmatched. CDR3 loop: CASRREGSTGELFF. The DNA for the CDR3 is TGTGCCAGCAGGCGGGAGGGTAGCACCGGGGAGCTGTTTTTT.

The chain links TRBV9 to TRBJ1-5, with D tentatively TRBD1 (5 bases). CDR1 is SGDLS and CDR2 is YYNGEE in the germline V gene. Trimming took 3 bases from V and 6 from J, leaving 10 bases between them. This CDR3 comprises 13 residues. This CDR3 is CASSAGGGQPQHF. The CDR3 region has the DNA TGTGCCAGCAGCGCGGGGGGTGGTCAGCCCCAGCATTTT.

The chain uses TRBV11-3 and TRBJ2-5; D not certain. The DNA end is more similar to TRBJ2-7, so the J call may be wrong. This CDR3 is built from 13 residues. CDR1 and CDR2 from the germline V gene are SGHNT and YENEEA. The CDR3 spells CASSLVQTYEQYF. The DNA of the CDR3 is TGTGCCAGCAGCCTCGTCCAAACCTACGAGCAGTACTTC.

This clone appeared a few times. Mismatch with germline at one junction end may stem from a read error. The CDR3: CASSFGGMETQYF. The CDR3 DNA follows: TGTGCTAGCAGCTTTGGGGGGATGGAGACCCAGTACTTC. The chain combines TRBV7-7 with TRBJ2-5; D perhaps matches TRBD2 (6 bases). Germline CDR1 reads SSHAT; CDR2 reads FNYEAQ (reference sequence). The CDR3 loop spans 13 amino acids.

This clone has just one count. The chain employs TRBV5-1 and TRBJ2-1, with 8 bases lining up with TRBD2. Germline V gene data show CDR1 as SGHRS and CDR2 as YFSETQ. This CDR3 is 13 amino acids long. Trimming removed 4 bases from V and 15 bases from J; junction bases left unmatched: 12. The CDR3 region has the DNA TGCGCCAGCAGCCCCGGGGGGGCGGGAGGTCGGTTCTTC. Translated, it gives CASSPGGAGGRFF.

This chain joins TRBV7-6 and TRBJ2-1, with 9 positions matching TRBD1. Germline values: CDR1 SGHVS, CDR2 FNYEAQ. The CDR3 is 19 residues long. V lost 5 bases to trimming and J lost 1 base; unmatched junction nucleotides: 15. CDR3 nucleotides: TGTGCCAGCAGCCCCGCAGACTTCAGGACAGGGGATTCCTACAATGAGCAGTTCTTC. Translated, it gives CASSPADFRTGDSYNEQFF.

This chain links TRBV25-1 with TRBJ1-2; 7 nucleotides line up with TRBD1. V trimming: 3 bases; J trimming: 8 bases; junction bases outside the gene matches: 6. The CDR3 is 13 amino acids. Germline lookup yields CDR1 MGHDK and CDR2 SYGVNS. CDR3 in DNA: TGTGCCAGCAGTGACCCAACAGGGGAGGGCTACACCTTC. Its translation is CASSDPTGEGYTF.

The V call is TRBV7-8, the J call TRBJ2-7; possibly TRBD1 for D (8 bases). The CDR3 extends over 13 amino acids. Trimming shortened V by 5 bases and J by 7 bases, and 15 bases separated the two germline ends. In germline, CDR1 is SGHVS, CDR2 FQNEAQ. The CDR3 region has the DNA TGTGCCAGCAGCCCTGGACAGGGAGGGGAGCAGTACTTC. Translated, it gives CASSPGQGGEQYF.

This clone was detected a few times. The rearrangement links TRBV6-4 to TRBJ2-6; D gene unclear. CDR3 length: 16 residues. V lost 2 bases to trimming and J lost 0 bases, with 8 bases between them. From germline, CDR1 is MRHNA and CDR2 SNTAGT. As DNA, the CDR3 is TGTGCCAGCAGTGACGGCGGAATCTCTGGGGCCAACGTCCTGACTTTC. This translates into CASSDGGISGANVLTF.

This chain joins TRBV6-5 and TRBJ2-7, with 8 bases fitting TRBD1. Trimming removed 6 bases from V and 2 bases from J; junction bases left unmatched: 6. CDR3 size: 14 residues. Germline V gene sequence: CDR1 MNHEY, CDR2 SVGAGI. CDR3 sequence reads: CASRVDRAPYEQYF. CDR3 nucleotide sequence: TGTGCCAGCAGGGTGGACAGGGCCCCCTACGAGCAGTACTTC.

The chain couples TRBV5-4 to TRBJ2-2; 11 bases map to TRBD2. Germline assignment: CDR1 SGHNT and CDR2 YYREEE (reference sequence). The J segment lost 2 bases and the V segment lost 4 bases, leaving 4 bases of the junction unmatched. The CDR3 length is 16 residues. CDR3 sequence (DNA): TGTGCCAGCAGCCGAGGACTAGCGGGCAACACCGGGGAGCTGTTTTTT. Amino acids: CASSRGLAGNTGELFF.

This chain uses TRBV10-3 with TRBJ2-7, with 8 bases aligning to TRBD2. V trimming: 6 bases; J trimming: 1 base; junction bases outside the gene matches: 11. CDR3 size: 16 residues. The V gene's germline CDR1 is ENHRY and CDR2 SYGVKD. CDR3 amino acids: CAIRAAGTRISYEQYF. The CDR3 coding sequence is TGTGCCATCAGAGCCGCCGGGACTAGAATATCCTACGAGCAGTACTTC.

V is TRBV5-1 and J is TRBJ2-3, with 7 bases matching TRBD2. The germline CDR1 and CDR2 sequences are SGHRS and YFSETQ. V lost 5 bases to trimming and J lost 4 bases; unmatched junction nucleotides: 10. This CDR3 has 15 residues. CDR3 region: CASSRGDGGADTQYF. Here the CDR3 DNA reads TGCGCCAGCAGTCGGGGGGACGGTGGGGCAGATACGCAGTATTTT.